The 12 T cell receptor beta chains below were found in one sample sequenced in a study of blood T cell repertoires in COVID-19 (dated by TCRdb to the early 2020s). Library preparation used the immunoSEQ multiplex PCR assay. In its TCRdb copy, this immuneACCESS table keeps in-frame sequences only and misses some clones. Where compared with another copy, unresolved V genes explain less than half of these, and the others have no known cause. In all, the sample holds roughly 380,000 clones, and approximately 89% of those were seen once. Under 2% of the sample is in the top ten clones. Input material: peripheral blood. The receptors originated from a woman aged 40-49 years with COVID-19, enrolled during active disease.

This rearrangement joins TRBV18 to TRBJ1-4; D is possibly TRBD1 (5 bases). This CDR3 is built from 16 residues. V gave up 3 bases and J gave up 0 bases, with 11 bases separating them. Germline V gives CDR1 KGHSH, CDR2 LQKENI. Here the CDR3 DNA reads TGTGCCAGCTCACCGTTCGACAGCGCAACTAATGAAAAACTGTTTTTT. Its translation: CASSPFDSATNEKLFF. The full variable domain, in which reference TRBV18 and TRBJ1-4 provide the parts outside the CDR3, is NAGVMQNPRHLVRRRGQEARLRCSPMKGHSHVYWYRQLPEEGLKFMVYLQKENIIDESGMPKERFSAEFPKEGPSILRIQQVVRGDSAAYFCASSPFDSATNEKLFFGSGTQLSVL.

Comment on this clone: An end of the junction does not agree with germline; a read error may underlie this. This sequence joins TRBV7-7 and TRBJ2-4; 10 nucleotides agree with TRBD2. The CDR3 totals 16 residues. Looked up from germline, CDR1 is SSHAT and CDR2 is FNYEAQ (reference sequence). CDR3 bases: TGTGCTAGCAGCTTATTAGCGGGAGGCCCTAAAAACATTCAGTACTTC. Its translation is CASSLLAGGPKNIQYF.

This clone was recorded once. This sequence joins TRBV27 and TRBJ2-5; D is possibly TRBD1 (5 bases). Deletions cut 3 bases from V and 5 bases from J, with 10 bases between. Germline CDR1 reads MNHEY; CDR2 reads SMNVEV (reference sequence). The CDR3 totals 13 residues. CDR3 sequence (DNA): TGTGCCAGCAGTTTTAGGGGCTTCGAGACCCAGTACTTC. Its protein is CASSFRGFETQYF.

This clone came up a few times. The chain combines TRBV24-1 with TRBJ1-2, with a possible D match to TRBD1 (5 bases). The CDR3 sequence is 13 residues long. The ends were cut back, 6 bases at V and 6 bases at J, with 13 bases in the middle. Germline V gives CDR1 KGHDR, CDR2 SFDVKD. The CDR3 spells CATSSGGSNGYTF. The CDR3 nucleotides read TGTGCCACCAGTAGCGGGGGATCCAATGGCTACACCTTC.

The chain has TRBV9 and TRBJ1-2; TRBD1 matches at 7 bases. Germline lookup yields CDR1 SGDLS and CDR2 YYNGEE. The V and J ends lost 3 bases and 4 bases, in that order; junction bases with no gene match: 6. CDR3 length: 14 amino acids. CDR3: CASSGGDSAYGYTF. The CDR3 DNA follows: TGTGCCAGCAGCGGAGGGGACAGTGCCTATGGCTACACCTTC.

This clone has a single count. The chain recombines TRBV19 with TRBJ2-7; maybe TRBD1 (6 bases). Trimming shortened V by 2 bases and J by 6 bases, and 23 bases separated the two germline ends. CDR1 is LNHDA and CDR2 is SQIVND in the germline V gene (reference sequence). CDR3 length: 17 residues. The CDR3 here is CASSITPGTEKGVEQYF. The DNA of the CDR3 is TGTGCCAGTAGTATAACCCCCGGGACGGAAAAGGGGGTCGAGCAGTACTTC.

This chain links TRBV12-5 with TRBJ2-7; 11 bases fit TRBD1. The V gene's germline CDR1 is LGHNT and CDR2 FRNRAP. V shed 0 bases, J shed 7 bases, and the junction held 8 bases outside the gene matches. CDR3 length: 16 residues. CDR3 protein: CASGLVRGQGEREQYF. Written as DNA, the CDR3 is TGTGCTAGTGGTTTGGTACGGGGACAGGGGGAGCGGGAGCAGTACTTC.

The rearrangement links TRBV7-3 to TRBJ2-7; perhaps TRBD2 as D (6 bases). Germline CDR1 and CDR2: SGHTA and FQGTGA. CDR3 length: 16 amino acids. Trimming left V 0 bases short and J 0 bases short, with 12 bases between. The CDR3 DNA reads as TGTGCCAGCAGCTTAACTGGGACTGGCAGCTCCTACGAGCAGTACTTC. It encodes CASSLTGTGSSYEQYF. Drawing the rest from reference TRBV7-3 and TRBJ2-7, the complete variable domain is GAGVSQTPSNKVTEKGKYVELRCDPISGHTALYWYRQSLGQGPEFLIYFQGTGAADDSGLPNDRFFAVRPEGSVSTLKIQRTERGDSAVYLCASSLTGTGSSYEQYFGPGTRLTVT.

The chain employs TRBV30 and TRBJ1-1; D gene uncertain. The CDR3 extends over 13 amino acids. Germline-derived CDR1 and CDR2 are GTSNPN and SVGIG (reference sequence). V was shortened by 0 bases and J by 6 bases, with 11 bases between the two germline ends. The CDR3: CAWSVRVPPEAFF. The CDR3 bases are TGTGCCTGGAGTGTGAGAGTGCCCCCTGAAGCTTTCTTT. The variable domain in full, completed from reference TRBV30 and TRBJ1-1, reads SQTIHQWPATLVQPVGSPLSLECTVEGTSNPNLYWYRQAAGRGLQLLFYSVGIGQISSEVPQNLSASRPQDRQFILSSKKLLLSDSGFYLCAWSVRVPPEAFFGQGTRLTVV.

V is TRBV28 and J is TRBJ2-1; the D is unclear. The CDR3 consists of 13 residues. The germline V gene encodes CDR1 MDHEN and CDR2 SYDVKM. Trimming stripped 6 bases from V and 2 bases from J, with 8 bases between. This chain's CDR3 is CASSRDTYNEQFF. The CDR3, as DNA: TGTGCCAGCAGCCGCGACACCTACAATGAGCAGTTCTTC.

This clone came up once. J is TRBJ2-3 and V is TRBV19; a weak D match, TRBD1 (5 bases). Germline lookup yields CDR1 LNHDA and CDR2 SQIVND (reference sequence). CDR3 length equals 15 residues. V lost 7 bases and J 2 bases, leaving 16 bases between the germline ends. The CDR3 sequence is CASKVSGAPTDTQYF. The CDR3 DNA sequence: TGTGCCAGTAAGGTCTCTGGGGCTCCCACAGATACGCAGTATTTT.

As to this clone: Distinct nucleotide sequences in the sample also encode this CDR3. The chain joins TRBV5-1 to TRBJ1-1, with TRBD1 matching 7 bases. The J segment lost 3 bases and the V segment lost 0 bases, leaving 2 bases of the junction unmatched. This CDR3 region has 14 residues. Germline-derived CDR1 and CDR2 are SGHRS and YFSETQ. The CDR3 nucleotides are TGCGCCAGCAGCTTGGCCAGGGGGGACACTGAAGCTTTCTTT. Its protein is CASSLARGDTEAFF. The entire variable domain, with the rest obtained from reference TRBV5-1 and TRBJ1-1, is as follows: KAGVTQTPRYLIKTRGQQVTLSCSPISGHRSVSWYQQTPGQGLQFLFEYFSETQRNKGNFPGRFSGRQFSNSRSEMNVSTLELGDSALYLCASSLARGDTEAFFGQGTRLTVV.